Below, 17 T cell receptor beta chains from the same sample are listed, as sequenced in a study of T cell clonotyping in hematopoietic cell transplantation. TCRdb's table, derived via immunoSEQ multiplex PCR, lists solely in-frame clones and lacks some. The sample carries approximately 3,500 clones, 79% recorded once. The input for sequencing was peripheral blood mononuclear cells, taken at the time of graft-versus-host disease after allogeneic stem cell transplant. The receptors shown here come from a female patient in her fifties or sixties who had an allogeneic stem cell transplant from an unrelated donor, so the T cells may come from the graft donor. Some clones in this sample may be carry-over from other donors' samples.

The rearrangement uses TRBV6-7 and TRBJ1-5; D gene uncertain. TRBV6-7 belongs to the ORF category, with a function that is uncertain. The CDR3 totals 11 residues. The V gene lost 3 bases and the J gene lost 11 bases, with 8 bases spanning the gap. The CDR3, as DNA: TGTGCCAGCAGTTATTCCAGCGCCCAGCATTTT. This sequence encodes CASSYSSAQHF.

The chain has TRBV11-2 and TRBJ2-7, with 10 bases identical to TRBD2. Unmatched junction bases numbered 6, after V lost 5 bases and J lost 2 bases. The CDR3 runs to 15 residues. CDR1 and CDR2 (germline): SGHAT, FQNNGV. In DNA, the CDR3 is TGTGCCAGCAGCCCCGGACTAGCGGTGACCTACGAGCAGTACTTC. Amino acid sequence: CASSPGLAVTYEQYF. The complete variable domain, with remaining parts taken from reference TRBV11-2 and TRBJ2-7, reads EAGVAQSPRYKIIEKRQSVAFWCNPISGHATLYWYQQILGQGPKLLIQFQNNGVVDDSQLPKDRFSAERLKGVDSTLKIQPAKLEDSAVYLCASSPGLAVTYEQYFGPGTRLTVT.

The chain links TRBV5-1 to TRBJ2-7; D gene unclear. Germline V lookup: CDR1 SGHRS, CDR2 YFSETQ. Trimming stripped 3 bases from V and 5 bases from J, with 12 bases between. CDR3 length: 13 residues. CDR3: CASSSSSPNEQYF. CDR3 DNA sequence: TGCGCCAGCAGCTCATCGTCCCCCAACGAGCAGTACTTC.

The chain links TRBV11-2 to TRBJ2-7, with 9 bases that match TRBD1. V lost 5 bases and J lost 3; bases outside the gene matches: 5. CDR3 length equals 14 residues. CDR1 is SGHAT and CDR2 is FQNNGV in the germline V gene. CDR3 in amino acids: CASSRGTGSYEQYF. The CDR3 DNA follows: TGTGCCAGCAGCCGGGGGACAGGGAGCTACGAGCAGTACTTC.

Concerning this clone: Other DNA sequences in the sample encode the same CDR3. V and J are TRBV19 and TRBJ2-1; 7 nucleotides line up with TRBD2. The CDR3 is made up of 15 amino acids. The ends lost 2 bases at V and 2 bases at J; junction bases unmatched: 3. Germline CDR1 is LNHDA and CDR2 is SQIVND (reference sequence). CDR3 nucleotide sequence: TGTGCCAGTAGTATAACCAGCGGGGCCTACAATGAGCAGTTCTTC. It codes for CASSITSGAYNEQFF.

V is TRBV11-3 and J is TRBJ1-1; D not certain. The CDR3 extends over 12 amino acids. V was cut by 5 bases and J by 8 bases, with 12 bases left in between. Germline CDR1 and CDR2: SGHNT and YENEEA. CDR3 nucleotide sequence: TGTGCCAGCAGCCCCACACGTAAGGAAGCTTTCTTT. This encodes CASSPTRKEAFF.

The genes are TRBV25-1 and TRBJ1-6; the D gene is possibly TRBD1 (5 bases). This CDR3 is 13 amino acids long. From germline, CDR1 is MGHDK and CDR2 SYGVNS. V lost 3 bases, J lost 7 bases, and 7 bases lay in between. Here the CDR3 reads CASSDEGNSPLHF. The CDR3, as DNA: TGTGCCAGCAGTGACGAGGGGAATTCACCCCTCCACTTT.

The chain uses TRBV6-5 and TRBJ1-2; D not resolved. Germline CDR1 reads MNHEY; CDR2 reads SVGAGI. V was trimmed by 0 bases and J by 6 bases, leaving 14 bases between them. This CDR3 region has 15 residues. The CDR3 here is CASSYSRVERDGYTF. Written as DNA, the CDR3 is TGTGCCAGCAGTTACTCGCGGGTCGAAAGGGATGGCTACACCTTC.

The chain employs TRBV9 and TRBJ1-2; D remains unclear. Germline-derived CDR1 and CDR2 are SGDLS and YYNGEE. V lost 0 bases, J lost 7 bases, and 13 bases lay in between. The CDR3 is made up of 14 amino acids. In nucleotides, the CDR3 is TGTGCCAGCAGCGTAGACCCACGAGGTTCTGGCTACACCTTC. Translating it yields CASSVDPRGSGYTF.

This rearrangement joins TRBV7-9 to TRBJ1-4, with D hard to call. Germline V CDR1 and CDR2: SEHNR, FQNEAQ (reference sequence). V dropped 1 base and J dropped 0 bases, with 3 bases sitting between them. The CDR3 has 14 residues. CDR3 in amino acids: CASSLVTTNEKLFF. The CDR3 DNA follows: TGTGCCAGCAGCTTAGTAACAACTAATGAAAAACTGTTTTTT.

J is TRBJ1-6 and V is TRBV9, with D tentatively TRBD1 (5 bases). The V end was cut by 4 bases, the J end by 10 bases, with 18 bases between. The CDR3 extends over 15 amino acids. Looked up from germline, CDR1 is SGDLS and CDR2 is YYNGEE. This chain's CDR3 is CASSYLSTGESPLHF. CDR3 bases: TGTGCCAGCAGCTACCTATCGACGGGGGAATCACCCCTCCACTTT.

The chain is built from TRBV6-6 and TRBJ2-6, with a possible D match to TRBD2 (5 bases). This CDR3 comprises 15 residues. V lost 2 bases to trimming and J lost 3 bases, with 8 bases between them. CDR1 and CDR2 (germline): MNHNY, SVGAGI (reference sequence). The CDR3 region has the DNA TGTGCCAGCAGTTACGCGGGCGGTGGGGCCAACGTCCTGACTTTC. Amino acid sequence: CASSYAGGGANVLTF.

This chain joins TRBV7-9 and TRBJ2-1; D may be TRBD1 (6 bases). CDR3 length: 16 amino acids. With 2 bases removed from V and 6 bases from J, the gap between germline ends came to 17 bases. Germline V lookup: CDR1 SEHNR, CDR2 FQNEAQ (reference sequence). CDR3 DNA: TGTGCCAGCAGCTTAATAAGGACAGTCCTTGTCAATGAGCAGTTCTTC. Amino acids: CASSLIRTVLVNEQFF.

This sequence joins TRBV9 and TRBJ1-3; 7 nucleotides agree with TRBD1. The V gene's germline CDR1 is SGDLS and CDR2 YYNGEE. The CDR3 loop spans 15 amino acids. The V and J ends lost 4 bases and 3 bases, in that order; junction bases with no gene match: 7. CDR3 sequence: CASSRGGTDGNTIYF. As DNA, the CDR3 is TGTGCCAGCAGCAGGGGGGGGACAGATGGAAACACCATATATTTT.

The chain carries TRBV28 and TRBJ1-6; 8 nucleotides line up with TRBD1. The CDR3 runs 14 residues. V trimming: 4 bases; J trimming: 8 bases; junction bases outside the gene matches: 4. Germline values: CDR1 MDHEN, CDR2 SYDVKM. In nucleotides, the CDR3 is TGTGCCAGCAGTTCTACAGGGGGGTATTCACCCCTCCACTTT. This codes for CASSSTGGYSPLHF.

The V and J genes are TRBV2 and TRBJ2-7, with 7 bases matching TRBD1. Per germline, CDR1 SNHLY and CDR2 FYNNEI. V gave up 6 bases and J gave up 0 bases; unmatched junction bases: 11. The CDR3 length is 16 residues. The CDR3 reads CASRSTQQGSSYEQYF. As DNA, the CDR3 is TGTGCCAGCAGGAGCACCCAACAGGGGTCCTCCTACGAGCAGTACTTC.

The rearrangement joins TRBV15 to TRBJ2-1; 9 nucleotides align to TRBD1. The CDR3 covers 16 residues. The trim removed 0 bases at V and 5 bases at J, leaving 5 bases unmatched. Germline V gene sequence: CDR1 LNHNV, CDR2 YYDKDF (reference sequence). The DNA of the CDR3 is TGTGCCACCAGCAGAGATCTACAGGGGGCGAACAATGAGCAGTTCTTC. Translated: CATSRDLQGANNEQFF.